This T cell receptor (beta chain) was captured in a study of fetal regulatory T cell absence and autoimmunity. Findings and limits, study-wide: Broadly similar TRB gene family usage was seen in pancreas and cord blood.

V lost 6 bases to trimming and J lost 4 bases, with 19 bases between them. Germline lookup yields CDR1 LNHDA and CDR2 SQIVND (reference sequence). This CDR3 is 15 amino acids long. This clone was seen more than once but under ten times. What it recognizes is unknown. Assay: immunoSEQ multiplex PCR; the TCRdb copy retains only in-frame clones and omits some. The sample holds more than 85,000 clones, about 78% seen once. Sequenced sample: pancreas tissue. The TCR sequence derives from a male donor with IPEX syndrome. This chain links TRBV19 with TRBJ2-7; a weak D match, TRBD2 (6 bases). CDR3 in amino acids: CASRLAAAQQYEQYF. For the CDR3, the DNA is TGTGCCAGTAGGTTAGCGGCAGCCCAACAGTACGAGCAGTACTTC.